This T cell receptor beta chain is from a study of CD8 T cells in ankylosing spondylitis. One entry per CDR3 protein, called by TCRdb with MiXCR from the 5' RACE reads. The sample records approximately 140,000 distinct CDR3 sequences, around 9.3% being singletons. Trimming took 5 bases from V and 8 from J; bases not matched to a gene: 6. The CDR3 loop spans 13 amino acids. Ten or more counts support this clonotype. The clonotype originates from a male donor with ankylosing spondylitis or in good health (not recorded which). Sequenced sample: blood, either unsorted or a sorted T cell fraction (not recorded which). The chain is built from TRBV12-3 or TRBV12-4 and TRBJ1-2, with 9 bases that match TRBD1. CDR3 in DNA: TGTGCCAGCAGTGAAGACAGGGGGGGAGGCTACACCTTC. Amino acids: CASSEDRGGGYTF.